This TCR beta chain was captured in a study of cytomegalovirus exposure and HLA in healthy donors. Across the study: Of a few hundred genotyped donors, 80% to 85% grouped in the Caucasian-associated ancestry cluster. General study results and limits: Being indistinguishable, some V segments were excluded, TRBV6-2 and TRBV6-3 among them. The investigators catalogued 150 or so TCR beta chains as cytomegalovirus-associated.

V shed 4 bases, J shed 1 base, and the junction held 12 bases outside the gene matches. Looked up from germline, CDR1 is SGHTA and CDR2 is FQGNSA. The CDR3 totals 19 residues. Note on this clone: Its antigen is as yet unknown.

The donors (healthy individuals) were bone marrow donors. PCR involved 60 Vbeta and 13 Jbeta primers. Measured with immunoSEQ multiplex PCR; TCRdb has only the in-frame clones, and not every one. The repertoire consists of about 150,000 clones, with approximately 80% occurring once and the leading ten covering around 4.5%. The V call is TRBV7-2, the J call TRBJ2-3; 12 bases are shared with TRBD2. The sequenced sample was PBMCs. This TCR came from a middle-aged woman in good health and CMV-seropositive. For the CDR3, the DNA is TGTGCCAGCAGCTGGTCTAGCGGGGGGGCGTTATCAGGCACAGATACGCAGTATTTT. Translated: CASSWSSGGALSGTDTQYF.